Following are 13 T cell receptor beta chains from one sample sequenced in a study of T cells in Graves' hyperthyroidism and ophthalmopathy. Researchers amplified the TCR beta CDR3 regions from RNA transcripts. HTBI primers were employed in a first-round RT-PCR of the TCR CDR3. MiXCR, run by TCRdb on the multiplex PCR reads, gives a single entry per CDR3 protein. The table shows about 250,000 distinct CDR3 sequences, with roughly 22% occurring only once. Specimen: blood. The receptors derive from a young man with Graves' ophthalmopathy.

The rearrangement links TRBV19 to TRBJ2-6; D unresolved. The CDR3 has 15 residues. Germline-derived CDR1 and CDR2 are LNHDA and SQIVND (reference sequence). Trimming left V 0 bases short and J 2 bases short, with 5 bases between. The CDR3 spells CASSIDGTGANVLTF. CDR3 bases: TGTGCCAGTAGTATAGATGGAACTGGGGCCAACGTCCTGACTTTC.

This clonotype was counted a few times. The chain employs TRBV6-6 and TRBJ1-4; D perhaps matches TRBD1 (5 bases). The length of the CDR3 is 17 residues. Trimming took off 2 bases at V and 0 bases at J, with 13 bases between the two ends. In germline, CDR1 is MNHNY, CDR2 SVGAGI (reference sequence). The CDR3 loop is CASSYGRRGATNEKLFF. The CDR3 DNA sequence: TGTGCCAGCAGTTACGGGCGACGAGGGGCAACTAATGAAAAACTGTTTTTT.

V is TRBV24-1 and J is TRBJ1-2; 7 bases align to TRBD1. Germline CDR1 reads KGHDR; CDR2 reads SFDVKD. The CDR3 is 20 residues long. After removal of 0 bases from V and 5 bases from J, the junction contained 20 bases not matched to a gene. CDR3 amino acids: CATSDLITGQAKEGMYGYTF. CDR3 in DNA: TGTGCCACCAGTGATTTGATCACCGGACAGGCCAAAGAAGGTATGTATGGCTACACCTTC.

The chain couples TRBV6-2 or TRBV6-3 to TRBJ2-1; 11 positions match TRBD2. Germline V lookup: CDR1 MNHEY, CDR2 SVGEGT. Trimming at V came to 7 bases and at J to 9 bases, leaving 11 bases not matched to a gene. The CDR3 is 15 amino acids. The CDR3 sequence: CASIRLAGGLGEQFF. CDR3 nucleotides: TGTGCCAGCATAAGGCTAGCGGGAGGTCTCGGTGAGCAGTTCTTC.

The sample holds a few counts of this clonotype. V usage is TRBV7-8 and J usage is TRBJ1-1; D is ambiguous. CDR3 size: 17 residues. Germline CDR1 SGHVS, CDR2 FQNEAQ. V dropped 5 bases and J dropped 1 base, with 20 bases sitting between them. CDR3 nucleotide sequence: TGTGCCAGCAGCCTCGACTTAGCCCAGGCGGGGAACACTGAAGCTTTCTTT. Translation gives CASSLDLAQAGNTEAFF.

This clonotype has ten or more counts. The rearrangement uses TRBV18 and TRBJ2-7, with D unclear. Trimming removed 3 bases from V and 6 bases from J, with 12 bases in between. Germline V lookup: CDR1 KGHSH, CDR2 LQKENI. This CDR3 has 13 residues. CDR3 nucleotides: TGTGCCAGCTCACCGGGCCTGAGGATCGAGCAGTACTTC. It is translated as CASSPGLRIEQYF.

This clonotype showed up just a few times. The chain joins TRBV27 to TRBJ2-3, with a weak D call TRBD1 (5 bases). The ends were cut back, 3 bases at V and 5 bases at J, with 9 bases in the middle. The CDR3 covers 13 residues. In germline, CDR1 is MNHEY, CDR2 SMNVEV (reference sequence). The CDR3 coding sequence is TGTGCCAGCAGTTTTACCAGGGTAGATACGCAGTATTTT. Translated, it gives CASSFTRVDTQYF.

The CDR3 protein is CSARGSVFYEQYF. The CDR3 DNA follows: TGCAGTGCTAGAGGTAGCGTGTTCTACGAGCAGTACTTC. The V call is TRBV20-1, the J call TRBJ2-7; weak D call: TRBD2 (5 bases). This CDR3 contains 13 residues. The germline V gene encodes CDR1 DFQATT and CDR2 SNEGSKA (reference sequence). V lost 1 base and J 3 bases, leaving 10 bases between the germline ends.

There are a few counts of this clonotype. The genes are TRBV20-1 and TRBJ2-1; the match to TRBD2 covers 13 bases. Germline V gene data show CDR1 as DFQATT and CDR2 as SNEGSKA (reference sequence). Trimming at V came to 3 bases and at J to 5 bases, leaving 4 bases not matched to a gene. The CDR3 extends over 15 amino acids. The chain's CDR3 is CSARGTSGANNEQFF. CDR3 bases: TGCAGTGCTAGGGGGACTAGCGGGGCGAACAATGAGCAGTTCTTC.

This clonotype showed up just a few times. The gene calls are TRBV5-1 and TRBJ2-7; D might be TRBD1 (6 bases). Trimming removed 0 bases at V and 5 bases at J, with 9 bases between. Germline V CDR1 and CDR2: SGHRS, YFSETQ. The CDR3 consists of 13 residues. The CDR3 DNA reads TGCGCCAGCAGCTTGGTCCAGGGGAACGAGCAGTACTTC. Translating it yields CASSLVQGNEQYF.

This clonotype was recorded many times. The CDR3 nucleotides read TGCAGTGCTAGAGTTCCGACAGGGGGCTTGACTGAAGCTTTCTTT. Translation: CSARVPTGGLTEAFF. The chain has TRBV20-1 and TRBJ1-1, with 10 bases matching TRBD1. Germline values: CDR1 DFQATT, CDR2 SNEGSKA (reference sequence). CDR3 length: 15 amino acids. The V and J ends lost 1 base and 5 bases, in that order; junction bases with no gene match: 7.

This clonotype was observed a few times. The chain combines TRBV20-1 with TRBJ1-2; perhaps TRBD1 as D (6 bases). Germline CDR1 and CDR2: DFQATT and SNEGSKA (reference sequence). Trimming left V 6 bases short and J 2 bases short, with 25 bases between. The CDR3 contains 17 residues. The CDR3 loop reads CSAPDRAGAFQNYGYTF. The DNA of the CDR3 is TGCAGTGCGCCCGATCGGGCAGGGGCCTTCCAAAACTATGGCTACACCTTC.

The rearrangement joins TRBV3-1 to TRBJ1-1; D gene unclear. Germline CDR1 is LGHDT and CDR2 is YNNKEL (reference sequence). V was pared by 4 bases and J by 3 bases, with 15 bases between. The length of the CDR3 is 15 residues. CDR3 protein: CASSLQYVADTEAFF. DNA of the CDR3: TGTGCCAGCAGCCTACAGTACGTAGCGGACACTGAAGCTTTCTTT.